One and the same sample provided the 6 T cell receptor beta chains below, sequenced in a study of Tregs in tolerant kidney transplant recipients. Sequencing used immunoSEQ multiplex PCR; TCRdb keeps in-frame clones, though not all of them. The sample holds roughly 250,000 clones, about 86% seen once. Sequencing was carried out using CD4+ T cells from blood. The source is a human donor in good health.

The CDR3 DNA sequence: TGTGCCTGGAGTGCCCTAGCGGGAGGTGGCGAGCAGTACTTC. This gives the protein CAWSALAGGGEQYF. The chain uses TRBV30 and TRBJ2-7, with 11 bases identical to TRBD2. With V trimmed by 1 base and J by 6 bases, 5 bases remained unmatched. CDR3 length: 14 residues. Looked up from germline, CDR1 is GTSNPN and CDR2 is SVGIG (reference sequence).

About this clone: Other DNA sequences in the same sample also yield this CDR3. The chain combines TRBV18 with TRBJ2-1; TRBD1 matches 7 bases. Trimming removed 3 bases from V and 16 bases from J; junction bases left unmatched: 6. From germline, CDR1 is KGHSH and CDR2 LQKENI. CDR3 size: 11 residues. DNA of the CDR3: TGTGCCAGCTCACCCGACAGGGTGCAATTCTTC. Translated, it gives CASSPDRVQFF. Together with reference TRBV18 and TRBJ2-1, the CDR3 gives the full variable domain: NAGVMQNPRHLVRRRGQEARLRCSPMKGHSHVYWYRQLPEEGLKFMVYLQKENIIDESGMPKERFSAEFPKEGPSILRIQQVVRGDSAAYFCASSPDRVQFFGPGTRLTVL.

In its sample, this clone was seen once. The chain combines TRBV6-5 with TRBJ2-2; D remains unclear. This CDR3 contains 13 residues. With 2 bases removed from V and 5 bases from J, the gap between germline ends came to 6 bases. Germline V CDR1 and CDR2: MNHEY, SVGAGI. CDR3 residues: CASSYDRTGELFF. The CDR3 bases are TGTGCCAGCAGTTACGATAGGACCGGGGAGCTGTTTTTT.

In this sample, this clone turned up once. The chain links TRBV5-1 to TRBJ1-1, with a tentative D call TRBD1 (5 bases). The CDR3 contains 17 residues. V was pared by 1 base and J by 4 bases, with 20 bases between. The V gene's germline CDR1 is SGHRS and CDR2 YFSETQ. As DNA, the CDR3 is TGCGCCAGCAGCTTGCCCCGACAGACCGGGTTGGCCACTGAAGCTTTCTTT. Its protein product is CASSLPRQTGLATEAFF.

The chain carries TRBV18 and TRBJ2-7, with 10 bases matching TRBD2. This CDR3 contains 18 residues. V shed 4 bases, J shed 2 bases, and the junction held 14 bases outside the gene matches. Germline CDR1 is KGHSH and CDR2 is LQKENI. The chain's CDR3 is CASSLNMWGSGRTYEQYF. Here the CDR3 DNA reads TGTGCCAGCTCACTCAATATGTGGGGTAGCGGGAGGACCTACGAGCAGTACTTC.

This chain connects TRBV29-1 to TRBJ2-3; 8 bases agree with TRBD1. Per the germline V gene, CDR1 is SQVTM and CDR2 is ANQGSEA. The CDR3 spans 14 residues. The junction had 3 bases not matched to a gene; V was cut back by 4 bases and J by 0 bases. For the CDR3, the DNA is TGCAGCGTTGGACAGGGGACTAGCACAGATACGCAGTATTTT. The encoded protein is CSVGQGTSTDTQYF.